This T cell receptor beta chain was recorded in a study of T-cell memory formation after mild COVID-19. Barcoded TCR alpha and TCR beta cDNA libraries with UMIs came from 5'RACE using constant-segment primers. Via MiXCR, TCRdb re-called the 5' RACE reads, giving one row per CDR3 protein. The profile shows 150,000 to 200,000 distinct CDR3 sequences, roughly 18% of them singletons. This sequence originates from a young man who had mild COVID-19 (a few samples of this study predate the infection). Cell type and time point are not known. Specimen: PBMCs or a T cell subset sorted from them (not recorded which).

CDR3 loop: CASSPAAGQETQYF. The CDR3 DNA sequence: TGTGCCAGCTCACCGGCAGCAGGGCAAGAGACCCAGTACTTC. The V and J genes are TRBV18 and TRBJ2-5, with D perhaps matching TRBD1 (5 bases). This CDR3 is 14 amino acids long. In germline, CDR1 is KGHSH, CDR2 LQKENI. V dropped 3 bases and J dropped 2 bases, with 10 bases sitting between them.